This entry lists 28 T cell receptor beta chains sequenced from one sample in a study of blood T cell repertoires in COVID-19. Data came from immunoSEQ multiplex PCR; TCRdb stores just in-frame clones and leaves some out. The table has about 310,000 clones, almost 90% seen once. Sequenced sample: PBMCs or T cells enriched from blood (not recorded which). The origin of the receptors is a woman under 30 with acute COVID-19.

The J gene is TRBJ2-1, the V gene TRBV5-1; TRBD2 agrees at 10 bases. J gave up 7 bases and V 3 bases, and 10 bases lay outside the gene matches. Germline lookup yields CDR1 SGHRS and CDR2 YFSETQ. CDR3 length equals 16 residues. In nucleotides, the CDR3 is TGCGCCAGCAGCTCGGGACTAGCGATAGGAAGGAATGAGCAGTTCTTC. Its translation: CASSSGLAIGRNEQFF.

The chain is built from TRBV7-8 and TRBJ2-3; D remains ambiguous. CDR1 SGHVS and CDR2 FQNEAQ come from the germline V gene. Trimming removed 5 bases at V and 5 bases at J, with 14 bases between. This CDR3 comprises 14 residues. The CDR3 protein is CASSPHLDRDTQYF. The DNA of the CDR3 is TGTGCCAGCAGCCCACACCTCGATCGAGATACGCAGTATTTT.

The chain links TRBV27 to TRBJ1-1; 7 bases map to TRBD1. CDR3 length: 15 amino acids. Trimming took 10 bases from V and 1 from J; bases not matched to a gene: 12. CDR1 is MNHEY and CDR2 is SMNVEV in the germline V gene (reference sequence). In DNA, the CDR3 is TGTGCCACCAGACGGGGGGGACAGCCGAACACTGAAGCTTTCTTT. Translating it yields CATRRGGQPNTEAFF.

The rearrangement links TRBV5-1 to TRBJ1-1, with 8 bases matching TRBD1. Germline CDR1 SGHRS, CDR2 YFSETQ. The ends lost 6 bases at V and 5 bases at J; junction bases unmatched: 9. The CDR3 is 14 amino acids. The CDR3 spells CASNDRGGRTEAFF. The CDR3 nucleotides read TGCGCCAGCAATGACAGGGGCGGACGAACTGAAGCTTTCTTT. The full variable domain, with the rest looked up from reference TRBV5-1 and TRBJ1-1, is KAGVTQTPRYLIKTRGQQVTLSCSPISGHRSVSWYQQTPGQGLQFLFEYFSETQRNKGNFPGRFSGRQFSNSRSEMNVSTLELGDSALYLCASNDRGGRTEAFFGQGTRLTVV.

The V gene is TRBV18, the J gene TRBJ1-3; 8 bases line up with TRBD1. The CDR3 sequence is 15 residues long. The germline V gene has CDR1 KGHSH and CDR2 LQKENI. The trim removed 5 bases at V and 4 bases at J, leaving 7 bases unmatched. CDR3: CASSFGQGSGNTIYF. CDR3 DNA sequence: TGTGCCAGCTCATTTGGACAGGGATCAGGAAACACCATATATTTT.

The chain links TRBV28 to TRBJ2-7; 8 nucleotides align to TRBD2. The ends lost 2 bases at V and 7 bases at J; junction bases unmatched: 13. The CDR3 consists of 16 residues. Germline lookup yields CDR1 MDHEN and CDR2 SYDVKM. This CDR3 reads CASSLSALAVSGEQYF. CDR3 nucleotide sequence: TGTGCCAGCAGTTTAAGTGCACTAGCGGTCTCGGGAGAGCAGTACTTC.

V and J are TRBV7-2 and TRBJ2-1; no firm D call. V was shortened by 5 bases and J by 6 bases, with 8 bases between the two germline ends. Germline CDR1 is SGHTA and CDR2 is FQGNSA. CDR3 length equals 12 residues. The CDR3 loop is CASSRAANEQFF. CDR3 nucleotide sequence: TGTGCCAGCAGCCGAGCCGCCAATGAGCAGTTCTTC.

This clone occurred once. V gene TRBV28 combines with J gene TRBJ2-7, with D possibly being TRBD2 (6 bases). This CDR3 comprises 15 residues. V was trimmed by 6 bases and J by 1 base, leaving 16 bases between them. CDR1 and CDR2 from the germline V gene are MDHEN and SYDVKM. This chain's CDR3 is CASSIWGDGSYEQYF. For the CDR3, the DNA is TGTGCCAGCAGCATCTGGGGGGACGGGTCCTACGAGCAGTACTTC. Full variable domain (remainder filled in from reference TRBV28 and TRBJ2-7): DVKVTQSSRYLVKRTGEKVFLECVQDMDHENMFWYRQDPGLGLRLIYFSYDVKMKEKGDIPEGYSVSREKKERFSLILESASTNQTSMYLCASSIWGDGSYEQYFGPGTRLTVT.

V is TRBV28 and J is TRBJ2-1; D remains unclear. V dropped 6 bases and J dropped 5 bases, with 17 bases sitting between them. CDR3 size: 15 residues. CDR1 MDHEN and CDR2 SYDVKM come from the germline V gene. The CDR3 here is CASSSEQAPNNEQFF. The CDR3 bases are TGTGCCAGCAGCTCAGAGCAGGCCCCCAACAATGAGCAGTTCTTC.

The chain couples TRBV19 to TRBJ1-2, with D uncertain. Trimming removed 6 bases at V and 7 bases at J, with 15 bases between. There are 13 residues in the CDR3. Germline V gene lookup returns CDR1 LNHDA and CDR2 SQIVND (reference sequence). The CDR3 DNA reads as TGTGCCAGTAGCCCGGTGAAGGGAGGTGGCTACACCTTC. Protein: CASSPVKGGGYTF.

The genes are TRBV5-4 and TRBJ1-1; TRBD1 might be the D (6 bases). V lost 0 bases and J 8 bases, leaving 11 bases between the germline ends. The CDR3 consists of 13 residues. Germline V gene lookup returns CDR1 SGHNT and CDR2 YYREEE (reference sequence). CDR3 nucleotide sequence: TGTGCCAGCAGCTTGGCACCCCAGGGGGAAGCTTTCTTT. Amino acids: CASSLAPQGEAFF.

The V and J genes are TRBV7-9 and TRBJ2-1; 10 bases map to TRBD1. Germline assignment: CDR1 SEHNR and CDR2 FQNEAQ (reference sequence). This CDR3 comprises 15 residues. V was pared by 4 bases and J by 7 bases, with 7 bases of the junction left unmatched. The DNA for the CDR3 is TGTGCCAGCAGCTCTCTTCGACAGGGGGCGAATGAGCAGTTCTTC. As protein: CASSSLRQGANEQFF.

The gene calls are TRBV18 and TRBJ2-2; D remains ambiguous. The CDR3 totals 17 residues. With 2 bases removed from V and 1 base from J, the gap between germline ends came to 14 bases. Germline V gene sequence: CDR1 KGHSH, CDR2 LQKENI. The CDR3 DNA sequence: TGTGCCAGCTCACCAGGTAAAGCTTTCGTGAACACCGGGGAGCTGTTTTTT. Protein sequence: CASSPGKAFVNTGELFF.

The CDR3 reads CAWSTPHKPYEQYF. CDR3 DNA: TGTGCCTGGAGTACACCTCACAAACCCTACGAGCAGTACTTC. This chain connects TRBV30 to TRBJ2-7, with no clear D. The ends were cut back, 2 bases at V and 2 bases at J, with 13 bases in the middle. Looked up from germline, CDR1 is GTSNPN and CDR2 is SVGIG (reference sequence). CDR3 size: 14 residues. Full variable domain (outside the CDR3, taken from reference TRBV30 and TRBJ2-7): SQTIHQWPATLVQPVGSPLSLECTVEGTSNPNLYWYRQAAGRGLQLLFYSVGIGQISSEVPQNLSASRPQDRQFILSSKKLLLSDSGFYLCAWSTPHKPYEQYFGPGTRLTVT.

The rearrangement uses TRBV28 and TRBJ1-5; TRBD1 matches at 9 bases. CDR1 and CDR2 from the germline V gene are MDHEN and SYDVKM. The CDR3 contains 16 residues. V dropped 8 bases and J dropped 4; count of bases not matched to a gene: 12. As DNA, the CDR3 is TGTGCCAGCCGCATCTCTGGGACAGGGAGGAATCAGCCCCAGCATTTT. Its translation is CASRISGTGRNQPQHF.

This chain links TRBV11-3 with TRBJ2-6, with unresolved D. CDR1 is SGHNT and CDR2 is YENEEA in the germline V gene. This CDR3 region has 15 residues. Trimming pared 5 bases from V and 0 bases from J, leaving 8 bases between. The CDR3 DNA is TGTGCCAGCAGCGAACTGCGCTCTGGGGCCAACGTCCTGACTTTC. It translates to CASSELRSGANVLTF.

This chain joins TRBV7-9 and TRBJ1-2; tentative D call: TRBD1 (6 bases). CDR1 SEHNR and CDR2 FQNEAQ come from the germline V gene (reference sequence). The V and J ends lost 5 bases and 6 bases respectively, with 10 bases between them. The CDR3 has 12 residues. The CDR3 reads CASSPQGDGYTF. The CDR3 DNA reads as TGTGCCAGCAGCCCACAGGGAGATGGCTACACCTTC.

The chain couples TRBV24-1 to TRBJ2-5; TRBD2 matches at 12 bases. Germline lookup yields CDR1 KGHDR and CDR2 SFDVKD. The CDR3 is 14 amino acids. V lost 9 bases, J lost 5 bases, and 6 bases stayed unmatched. CDR3 bases: TGTGCCACCGCTAGCGGGAGGGTAGGCGAGACCCAGTACTTC. Protein product: CATASGRVGETQYF.

The genes are TRBV11-2 and TRBJ1-4; D is unresolved. The germline CDR1 and CDR2 sequences are SGHAT and FQNNGV. Trimming removed 1 base from V and 8 bases from J, with 11 bases in between. This CDR3 comprises 14 residues. CDR3 sequence reads: CASSLGGKGEKLFF. For the CDR3, the DNA is TGTGCCAGCAGCTTAGGAGGGAAAGGAGAAAAACTGTTTTTT.

The CDR3 is CASSLPHTPSTEAFF. In DNA form, the CDR3 reads TGTGCCAGCAGCTTACCACATACCCCTAGCACTGAAGCTTTCTTT. This chain joins TRBV7-2 and TRBJ1-1; D gene ambiguous. This CDR3 spans 15 amino acids. From germline, CDR1 is SGHTA and CDR2 FQGNSA. Deletions cut 2 bases from V and 4 bases from J, with 14 bases between.

The chain employs TRBV19 and TRBJ2-7, with unresolved D. CDR1 is LNHDA and CDR2 is SQIVND in the germline V gene (reference sequence). The CDR3 consists of 15 residues. Trimming took off 0 bases at V and 4 bases at J, with 13 bases between the two ends. CDR3 protein: CASSIDYNALYEQYF. Here the CDR3 DNA reads TGTGCCAGTAGTATAGATTACAACGCCCTGTACGAGCAGTACTTC.

The chain recombines TRBV7-9 with TRBJ1-6; D perhaps matches TRBD1 (5 bases). Trimming left V 7 bases short and J 7 bases short, with 14 bases between. Germline loops: CDR1 SEHNR, CDR2 FQNEAQ (reference sequence). CDR3 length equals 14 residues. The CDR3 loop is CASTADSMNSPLHF. CDR3 DNA: TGTGCCAGCACCGCTGACAGTATGAATTCACCCCTCCACTTT.

The gene calls are TRBV24-1 and TRBJ2-3, with 7 positions matching TRBD2. V shed 5 bases and J 1 base; nucleotides not matched to a gene: 5. CDR1 is KGHDR and CDR2 is SFDVKD in the germline V gene. The CDR3 consists of 15 residues. The CDR3 coding sequence is TGTGCCACCAGTGTGGCTGGGGGGGGCACAGATACGCAGTATTTT. It codes for CATSVAGGGTDTQYF.

The chain carries TRBV2 and TRBJ2-1; 7 bases are shared with TRBD2. CDR3 size: 16 residues. CDR1 and CDR2 (germline): SNHLY, FYNNEI. V was pared by 1 base and J by 1 base, with 4 bases of the junction left unmatched. The CDR3 sequence is CASSEEGTTSYNEQFF. The CDR3 DNA reads TGTGCCAGCAGTGAAGAAGGGACTACATCCTACAATGAGCAGTTCTTC.

The genes are TRBV6-5 and TRBJ1-2; possible D gene TRBD1, 6 bases. Germline V lookup: CDR1 MNHEY, CDR2 SVGAGI. The CDR3 has 16 residues. Trimming took off 4 bases at V and 2 bases at J, with 17 bases between the two ends. The CDR3 is CASSSPRGGPNYGYTF. The CDR3 DNA is TGTGCCAGCAGTTCCCCTCGGGGGGGCCCCAACTATGGCTACACCTTC.

The rearrangement links TRBV29-1 to TRBJ1-5; the D gene is possibly TRBD1 (6 bases). The CDR3 consists of 13 residues. Trimming shortened V by 3 bases and J by 7 bases, and 13 bases separated the two germline ends. CDR1 is SQVTM, CDR2 ANQGSEA, per germline. The CDR3 DNA is TGCAGCGTTGAGGGGGGGCGCGGGCAGCCCCAGCATTTT. This gives the protein CSVEGGRGQPQHF.

V is TRBV28 and J is TRBJ2-3; D is undetermined. Germline lookup yields CDR1 MDHEN and CDR2 SYDVKM. The CDR3 covers 14 residues. Trimming took 5 bases from V and 8 from J, leaving 17 bases between them. CDR3 residues: CASSTPVIVSTQYF. The DNA for the CDR3 is TGTGCCAGCAGTACGCCCGTTATTGTGAGTACGCAGTATTTT.

This chain joins TRBV10-1 and TRBJ1-2, with D possibly being TRBD1 (5 bases). This CDR3 is 12 amino acids long. V was shortened by 9 bases and J by 1 base, with 9 bases between the two germline ends. CDR1 is WNHNN, CDR2 SYGVQD, per germline (reference sequence). The CDR3 protein is CASLTGNYGYTF. The CDR3 nucleotides are TGCGCCAGTTTAACAGGTAACTATGGCTACACCTTC.